A selection of T cell receptor beta chains follows, all from one sample in a study of shared clonotypes between healthy human individuals. Clones were read by immunoSEQ multiplex PCR, and TCRdb kept only the in-frame ones, dropping some. The sample has around 1.1 million clones, 75% to 85% seen once; the top ten hold roughly 0.65%. Material: memory CD4+ T cells from PBMCs. The source of these receptors is a man aged 18 to 29 in good health. Some clones in this sample may be carry-over from other donors' samples. CDR3s include the opening cysteine and the closing phenylalanine or tryptophan. Fields, in order: J gene, clone size, V gene, CDR3 protein. Clone size is stated in some rows and not others, as once, few, many or a class when expanded.

J gene: TRBJ1-2
clone size: -
V gene: TRBV6-1
CDR3 protein: CASSDLRGLSFYGYTF

J gene: TRBJ2-7
clone size: -
V gene: TRBV4-1
CDR3 protein: CASSQGQGLGEQYF

J gene: TRBJ2-4
clone size: many
V gene: TRBV7-8
CDR3 protein: CASSPLAKNIQYF

J gene: TRBJ2-7
clone size: -
V gene: TRBV4-2
CDR3 protein: CASSRQTGPDDSYEQYF

J gene: TRBJ2-6
clone size: -
V gene: TRBV28
CDR3 protein: CASSLGGTSVLTF

J gene: TRBJ1-3
clone size: many
V gene: TRBV2
CDR3 protein: CASSTGGAGNTIYF

J gene: TRBJ2-1
clone size: -
V gene: TRBV30
CDR3 protein: CAWKGLAGGNYNEQFF

J gene: TRBJ2-7
clone size: -
V gene: TRBV28
CDR3 protein: CASSLRDEQYF

J gene: TRBJ2-4
clone size: -
V gene: TRBV19
CDR3 protein: CASSTRTGGEAKNIQYF

J gene: TRBJ1-2
clone size: -
V gene: TRBV5-3
CDR3 protein: CARSFGPPCTF

J gene: TRBJ2-1
clone size: -
V gene: TRBV9
CDR3 protein: CASSGMAATHNEQFF

J gene: TRBJ1-1
clone size: -
V gene: TRBV11-2
CDR3 protein: CASSVQENTEAFF

J gene: TRBJ2-1
clone size: once
V gene: TRBV23-1
CDR3 protein: CASSRHIAGTGGLAKGNKLEQFF

J gene: TRBJ2-2
clone size: -
V gene: TRBV7-8
CDR3 protein: CASREGAGGVTGELFF

J gene: TRBJ2-3
clone size: -
V gene: TRBV7-6
CDR3 protein: CASSPRGGDPDTQYF

J gene: TRBJ1-5
clone size: -
V gene: TRBV2
CDR3 protein: CASSSGQVGNQPQHF

J gene: TRBJ2-7
clone size: -
V gene: TRBV19
CDR3 protein: CASRPERGYEQYF

J gene: TRBJ1-5
clone size: -
V gene: TRBV18
CDR3 protein: CASSGGSSNQPQHF

J gene: TRBJ2-3
clone size: -
V gene: TRBV7-2
CDR3 protein: CASSFSGLTDTQYF

J gene: TRBJ2-1
clone size: -
V gene: TRBV11-2
CDR3 protein: CASSETTYNEQFF

J gene: TRBJ2-2
clone size: -
V gene: TRBV10-1
CDR3 protein: CASSESFRGLNTGELFF

J gene: TRBJ2-7
clone size: -
V gene: TRBV19
CDR3 protein: CASSTGPGTLGQYF

J gene: TRBJ2-1
clone size: -
V gene: TRBV5-1
CDR3 protein: CASSFAGTTYNEQFF

J gene: TRBJ2-3
clone size: -
V gene: TRBV29-1
CDR3 protein: CSVEGLAGTQYF

J gene: TRBJ2-7
clone size: -
V gene: TRBV18
CDR3 protein: CASSRAGGSYEQYF

J gene: TRBJ2-3
clone size: -
V gene: TRBV11-3
CDR3 protein: CASSSGQGGSSGTQYF

J gene: TRBJ1-2
clone size: -
V gene: TRBV7-9
CDR3 protein: CASSLLGTGYGYTF

J gene: TRBJ2-5
clone size: -
V gene: TRBV29-1
CDR3 protein: CSVDGGQETQYF

J gene: TRBJ1-3
clone size: -
V gene: TRBV5-6
CDR3 protein: CASSYNDAGNTIYF

J gene: TRBJ2-3
clone size: -
V gene: TRBV4-1
CDR3 protein: CASSQDPYSTDTQYF

J gene: TRBJ2-7
clone size: -
V gene: TRBV5-4
CDR3 protein: CASSPPGLAGEQYF

J gene: TRBJ2-5
clone size: once
V gene: TRBV9
CDR3 protein: CASSVEVSGETQYF

J gene: TRBJ2-3
clone size: once
V gene: TRBV27
CDR3 protein: CASSLGGAFGQTQYF

J gene: TRBJ2-7
clone size: -
V gene: TRBV28
CDR3 protein: CASSGGTSVDEQYF

J gene: TRBJ2-3
clone size: -
V gene: TRBV5-6
CDR3 protein: CASSLTRGTQYF

J gene: TRBJ1-5
clone size: -
V gene: TRBV28
CDR3 protein: CASSPHRQGHQPQHF

J gene: TRBJ2-2
clone size: -
V gene: TRBV7-6
CDR3 protein: CASSLNVGAGELFF

J gene: TRBJ2-1
clone size: -
V gene: TRBV5-4
CDR3 protein: CASSPRTRREQFF

J gene: TRBJ1-2
clone size: -
V gene: TRBV27
CDR3 protein: CASSSSGQAVNYGYTF

J gene: TRBJ2-1
clone size: -
V gene: TRBV5-6
CDR3 protein: CASSFRLAGNYNEQFF

J gene: TRBJ1-2
clone size: -
V gene: TRBV28
CDR3 protein: CASSSGGVDANYGYTF

J gene: TRBJ1-1
clone size: -
V gene: TRBV30
CDR3 protein: CAWRVGNTEAFF

J gene: TRBJ2-6
clone size: -
V gene: TRBV28
CDR3 protein: CACRAGGAGANVLTF

J gene: TRBJ2-1
clone size: -
V gene: TRBV7-2
CDR3 protein: CASSKDRVNEQFF

J gene: TRBJ1-3
clone size: few
V gene: TRBV10-1
CDR3 protein: CASSESWQAGNTIYF

J gene: TRBJ2-7
clone size: -
V gene: TRBV28
CDR3 protein: CASSFGGVSYEQYF

J gene: TRBJ2-5
clone size: -
V gene: TRBV30
CDR3 protein: CAWSDSGVGETQYF

J gene: TRBJ1-4
clone size: few
V gene: TRBV6-6
CDR3 protein: CASSYGQINEKLFF

J gene: TRBJ2-1
clone size: -
V gene: TRBV19
CDR3 protein: CASSPRQRDYNEQFF

J gene: TRBJ1-1
clone size: -
V gene: TRBV27
CDR3 protein: CASSLSGISEAFF

J gene: TRBJ1-1
clone size: -
V gene: TRBV14
CDR3 protein: CASSHLQGLGNTEAFF

J gene: TRBJ2-3
clone size: few
V gene: TRBV4-3
CDR3 protein: CASSQSGISTDTQYF